The sequence of this T cell receptor beta chain was determined in a study of blood T cells in healthy people across ages. Findings and limits, study-wide: The CMV status of each donor remained undetermined, and this could have confounded shifts in expanded clonotypes. Older individuals had lower TCR beta diversity per million T cells (the decline was roughly linear).

The CDR3 covers 15 residues. Germline CDR1 and CDR2: LGHNA and YNFKEQ. V was shortened by 4 bases and J by 1 base, with 13 bases between the two germline ends. Together with a sample-barcoded 5' primer, a J-beta primer mix was included in a second PCR lasting about 7 to 12 cycles. TCRdb reanalysed the 5' RACE reads using MiXCR and keeps one entry per CDR3 protein. The table records 660,000 or so distinct CDR3 sequences, around 54% of them present only once. Per sample, extraction of total RNA gave at least 5.5 micrograms in every case. Comment on this clonotype: The antigen is undetermined.

J is TRBJ1-1 and V is TRBV4-2; tentative D call: TRBD1 (6 bases). The sample consisted of blood. This clonotype originated in a man aged 55 to 70 in good health. CDR3 nucleotides: TGTGCCAGCAGCCCTCGAGGGGGGACGAACACTGAAGCTTTCTTT. Translated: CASSPRGGTNTEAFF.